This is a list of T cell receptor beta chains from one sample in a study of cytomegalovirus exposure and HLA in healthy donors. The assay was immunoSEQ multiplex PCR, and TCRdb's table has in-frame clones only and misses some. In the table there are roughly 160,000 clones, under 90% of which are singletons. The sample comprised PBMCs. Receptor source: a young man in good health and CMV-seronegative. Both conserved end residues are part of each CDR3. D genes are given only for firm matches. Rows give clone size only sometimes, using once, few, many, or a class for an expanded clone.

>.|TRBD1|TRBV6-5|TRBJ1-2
CASSYGNRGGYTF
TGTGCCAGCAGTTACGGGAACAGGGGAGGCTACACCTTC
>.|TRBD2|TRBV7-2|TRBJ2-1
CASSLPGLAGREQFF
TGTGCCAGCAGCCTACCGGGACTAGCGGGGCGTGAGCAGTTCTTC
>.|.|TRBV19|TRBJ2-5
CASSGLGTFQETQYF
TGTGCCAGTTCGGGATTGGGGACTTTCCAAGAGACCCAGTACTTC
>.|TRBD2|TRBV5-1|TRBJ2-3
CASSLDLLAGGRTDTQYF
TGCGCCAGCAGCTTGGATCTGCTAGCGGGGGGTCGCACAGATACGCAGTATTTT
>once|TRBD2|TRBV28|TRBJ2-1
CATHSSGSYNEQFF
TGTGCCACCCACTCTAGCGGGAGCTACAATGAGCAGTTCTTC
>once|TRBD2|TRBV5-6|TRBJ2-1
CASSSPLAGRYNEQFF
TGTGCCAGCAGCTCCCCCCTAGCGGGACGTTACAATGAGCAGTTCTTC
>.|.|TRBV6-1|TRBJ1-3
CASSEGPSSGNTIYF
TGTGCCAGCAGTGAGGGTCCTAGCTCTGGAAACACCATATATTTT
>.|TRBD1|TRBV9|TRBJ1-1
CASSETGPNTEAFF
TGTGCCAGCAGCGAGACAGGGCCTAACACTGAAGCTTTCTTT
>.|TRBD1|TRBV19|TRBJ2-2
CASSIPWDRSTGELFF
TGTGCCAGTAGTATTCCTTGGGACAGAAGCACCGGGGAGCTGTTTTTT
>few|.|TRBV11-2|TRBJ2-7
CASSPSGVVIYEQYF
TGTGCCAGCAGCCCTTCGGGGGTCGTCATCTACGAGCAGTACTTC
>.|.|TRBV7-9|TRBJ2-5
CASSPGDWWETQYF
TGTGCCAGCAGCCCCGGGGACTGGTGGGAGACCCAGTACTTC
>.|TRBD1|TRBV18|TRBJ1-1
CASSPRPGQGNTEAFF
TGTGCCAGCTCACCCAGGCCGGGACAGGGGAACACTGAAGCTTTCTTT
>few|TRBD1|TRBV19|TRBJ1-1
CASSSILGQQNTEAFF
TGTGCCAGTAGTTCCATCTTGGGACAGCAGAACACTGAAGCTTTCTTT
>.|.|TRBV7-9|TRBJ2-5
CASSPAGSMQTQYF
TGTGCCAGCAGCCCCGCGGGTAGCATGCAGACCCAGTACTTC
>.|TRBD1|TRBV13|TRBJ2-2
CASSLGLNRGRTGELFF
TGTGCCAGCAGCTTAGGCCTGAACAGGGGCCGCACCGGGGAGCTGTTTTTT
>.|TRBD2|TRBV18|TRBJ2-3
CASSPPGLASGTDTQYF
TGTGCCAGCTCACCACCCGGACTAGCGTCGGGCACAGATACGCAGTATTTT
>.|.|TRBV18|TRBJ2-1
CASSPLRNEQFF
TGTGCCAGCTCACCGCTACGAAATGAGCAGTTCTTC
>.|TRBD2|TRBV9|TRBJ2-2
CASSVDGRRTGELFF
TGTGCCAGCAGCGTAGACGGGAGGAGGACCGGGGAGCTGTTTTTT
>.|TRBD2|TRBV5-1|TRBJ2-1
CASSLAYWGGGEQFF
TGCGCCAGCAGCCTTGCGTATTGGGGCGGGGGGGAGCAGTTCTTC
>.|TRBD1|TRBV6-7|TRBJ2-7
CASSAGTGCEQYF
TGTGCCAGCAGCGCCGGGACAGGGTGCGAGCAGTACTTC
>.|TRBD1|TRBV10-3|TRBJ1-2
CAIGQALNYGYTF
TGTGCCATTGGACAGGCGCTTAACTATGGCTACACCTTC
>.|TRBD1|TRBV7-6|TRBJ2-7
CASSLSPGDRTYEQYF
TGTGCCAGCAGCTTGTCCCCAGGGGACAGGACCTACGAGCAGTACTTC
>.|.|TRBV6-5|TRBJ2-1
CATYSSYNEQFF
TGTGCCACTTACTCCTCCTACAATGAGCAGTTCTTC
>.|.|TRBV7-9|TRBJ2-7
CSSSLGVNDEQYF
TGTTCCAGCAGCTTAGGCGTAAACGACGAGCAGTACTTC
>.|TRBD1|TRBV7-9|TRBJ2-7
CASSIQGTSYEQYF
TGTGCCAGCAGTATACAGGGGACATCCTACGAGCAGTACTTC
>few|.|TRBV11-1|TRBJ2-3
CASSLDRLGAGDTQYF
TGTGCCAGCAGCTTAGACCGACTAGGGGCCGGAGATACGCAGTATTTT
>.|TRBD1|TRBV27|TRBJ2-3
CASSYQGAYWADTQYF
TGTGCCAGCAGTTACCAGGGGGCGTATTGGGCAGATACGCAGTATTTT
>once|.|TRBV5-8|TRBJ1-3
CASSSRISGNTIYF
TGTGCCAGCAGCTCCAGGATCTCTGGAAACACCATATATTTT
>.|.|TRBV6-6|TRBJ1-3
CASNFTGLRNTIYF
TGTGCCAGCAATTTTACGGGACTCCGAAACACCATATATTTT
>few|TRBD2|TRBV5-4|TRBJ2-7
CASSLASGGTYEQYF
TGTGCCAGCAGCTTGGCAAGCGGGGGGACCTACGAGCAGTACTTC
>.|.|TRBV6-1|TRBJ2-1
CASYSGSGYNEQFF
TGTGCCAGCTACTCCGGTTCTGGCTACAATGAGCAGTTCTTC
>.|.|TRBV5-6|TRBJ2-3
CASSSHERPPSTDTQYF
TGTGCCAGCAGCTCACACGAGCGGCCACCTAGCACAGATACGCAGTATTTT
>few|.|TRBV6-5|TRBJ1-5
CASSYSSAASNQPQHF
TGTGCCAGCAGTTACTCGAGCGCGGCTAGCAATCAGCCCCAGCATTTT
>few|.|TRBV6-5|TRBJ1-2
CASSSPGYGYTF
TGTGCCAGCAGTTCTCCGGGGTATGGCTACACCTTC
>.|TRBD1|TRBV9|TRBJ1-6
CASNGQGVGSPLHF
TGTGCCAGCAACGGACAGGGAGTGGGTTCACCCCTCCACTTT
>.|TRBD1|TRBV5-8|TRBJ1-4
CASSLGTGQLFF
TGTGCCAGCAGCTTGGGGACAGGTCAACTGTTTTTT
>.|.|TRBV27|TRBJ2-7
CASSFPGGEQYF
TGTGCCAGCAGTTTCCCAGGTGGCGAGCAGTACTTC
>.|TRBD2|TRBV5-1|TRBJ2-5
CASSPRGGWYQETQYF
TGCGCCAGCAGCCCCCGGGGGGGTTGGTACCAAGAGACCCAGTACTTC
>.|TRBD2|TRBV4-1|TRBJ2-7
CASSQTSGIPSYEQYF
TGCGCCAGCAGCCAGACTAGCGGGATACCTTCCTACGAGCAGTACTTC
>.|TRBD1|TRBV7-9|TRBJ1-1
CASSSPGGSDTEAFF
TGTGCCAGCAGCTCACCAGGGGGATCGGACACTGAAGCTTTCTTT
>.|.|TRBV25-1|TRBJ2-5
CATSQGNLGETQYF
TGTGCCACCTCACAGGGTAACTTAGGGGAGACCCAGTACTTC
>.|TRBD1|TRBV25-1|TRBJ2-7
CASSVFRGPIFSYEQYF
TGTGCCAGCAGTGTGTTCAGGGGGCCCATTTTCTCCTACGAGCAGTACTTC
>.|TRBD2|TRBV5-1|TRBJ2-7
CASSFGLADSYEQYF
TGCGCCAGCAGTTTCGGACTAGCGGACTCCTACGAGCAGTACTTC
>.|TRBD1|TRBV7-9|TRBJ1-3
CASSLWTGNLGGNTIYF
TGTGCCAGCAGCTTATGGACAGGGAACTTAGGTGGAAACACCATATATTTT
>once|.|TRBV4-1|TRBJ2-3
CASSQGGASDTQYF
TGCGCCAGCAGCCAAGGCGGGGCTTCAGATACGCAGTATTTT
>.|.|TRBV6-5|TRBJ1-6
CASSGRGSSPLHF
TGTGCCAGCAGTGGGCGGGGATCTTCACCCCTCCACTTT
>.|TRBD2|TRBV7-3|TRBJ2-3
CASSLFGGGAKDTQYF
TGTGCCAGCAGCTTATTCGGCGGGGGGGCTAAAGATACGCAGTATTTT
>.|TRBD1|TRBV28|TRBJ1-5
CASSLRQGENQPQHF
TGTGCCAGCAGTTTACGACAGGGAGAGAATCAGCCCCAGCATTTT
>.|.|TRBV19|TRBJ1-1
CASSPTARLDTEAFF
TGTGCCAGTAGCCCGACCGCCAGGTTGGACACTGAAGCTTTCTTT
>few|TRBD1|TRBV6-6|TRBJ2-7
CASSYSGTARHEQYF
TGTGCCAGCAGTTACTCCGGGACAGCGAGGCACGAGCAGTACTTC
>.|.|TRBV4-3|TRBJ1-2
CASSQDWVPAAGDGYTF
TGCGCCAGCAGCCAAGATTGGGTGCCCGCGGCAGGGGATGGCTACACCTTC
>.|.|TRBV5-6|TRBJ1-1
CASSLGVGAGQAFF
TGTGCCAGCAGCTTGGGGGTTGGGGCAGGACAAGCTTTCTTT
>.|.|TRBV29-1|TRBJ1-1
CSVDSGNTEAFF
TGCAGCGTTGATTCGGGTAACACTGAAGCTTTCTTT
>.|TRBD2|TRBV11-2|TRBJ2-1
CASRLAGPYNEQFF
TGTGCCAGCAGGCTAGCGGGCCCTTACAATGAGCAGTTCTTC
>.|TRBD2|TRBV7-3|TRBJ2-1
CASSLRGSSYNEQFF
TGTGCCAGCAGCTTACGCGGGAGCTCCTACAATGAGCAGTTCTTC
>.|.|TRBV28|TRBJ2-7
CASSRTVEVSYEQYF
TGTGCCAGCAGCCGGACAGTGGAAGTCTCCTACGAGCAGTACTTC
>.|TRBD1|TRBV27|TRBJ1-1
CASKTGGKEAFF
TGTGCCAGCAAAACAGGGGGGAAGGAAGCTTTCTTT
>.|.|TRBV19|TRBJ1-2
CASSVPQGYGYTF
TGTGCCAGTAGCGTCCCACAGGGCTATGGCTACACCTTC